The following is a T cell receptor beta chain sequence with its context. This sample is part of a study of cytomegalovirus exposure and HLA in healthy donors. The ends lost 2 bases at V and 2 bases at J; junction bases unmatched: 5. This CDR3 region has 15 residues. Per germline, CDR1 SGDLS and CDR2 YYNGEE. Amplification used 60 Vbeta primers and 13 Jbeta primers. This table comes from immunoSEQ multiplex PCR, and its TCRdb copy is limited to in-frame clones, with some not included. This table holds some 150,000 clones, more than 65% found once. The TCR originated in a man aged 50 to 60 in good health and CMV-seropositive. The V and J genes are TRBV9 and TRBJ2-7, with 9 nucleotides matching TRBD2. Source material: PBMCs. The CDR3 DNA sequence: TGTGCCAGCAGCGTTAGCGGGAGTTTCACCTACGAGCAGTACTTC. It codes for CASSVSGSFTYEQYF. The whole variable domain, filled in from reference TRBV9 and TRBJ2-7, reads DSGVTQTPKHLITATGQRVTLRCSPRSGDLSVYWYQQSLDQGLQFLIQYYNGEERAKGNILERFSAQQFPDLHSELNLSSLELGDSALYFCASSVSGSFTYEQYFGPGTRLTVT.